This T cell receptor beta chain was sequenced in a study of CD8 T cells in Susac syndrome. Study results and limitations: As the study acknowledged, the number of individuals who were part of its TCR sequencing and HLA analysis was relatively small.

Regarding this clonotype: The antigen is undetermined.

Sequencing of TCR beta covered CD8+ and CD4+ T cells obtained from blood. Bulk CD8+ and CD4+ cells came from magnetic negative isolation; CD8+ TEMRA by FACS. RNA amounts of about 0.5 to 1 ug underwent reverse transcription with random hexamers. An immunoSEQ multiplex PCR generated amplified TCR beta CDR3 products spanning 54 Vbeta and 13 Jbeta. Each CDR3 protein is one row after TCRdb ran MiXCR on the immunoSEQ multiplex PCR reads. The data contain 150,000 to 200,000 distinct CDR3 sequences, 93% of them seen just once; the ten biggest clones take up 0.13%. This CDR3 comprises 12 residues. Germline V CDR1 and CDR2: SGHRS, YFSETQ. The V end was cut by 5 bases, the J end by 5 bases, with 11 bases between.

The TCR sequence derives from a human donor in good health. The sequencing sample was made of CD4+ T cells from PBMCs. The chain employs TRBV5-1 and TRBJ2-7, with D perhaps TRBD1 (5 bases). The CDR3 DNA is TGCGCCAGCAGGCAGGGTTTCCACGAGCAGTACTTC. Its translation: CASRQGFHEQYF.